The T cell receptor beta chain described here comes from a study of OX40 agonist ivuxolimab in advanced cancers. Study-wide background: Patients' therapy was ivuxolimab, an antibody that acts as an agonist of OX40 (CD134). Study-wide results and limits: Among the lowest peripheral clonal expansion occurred in 0.1-3.0 mg/kg partial responders.

J lost 0 bases, V lost 1 base, and 3 bases had no gene match. The CDR3 runs to 16 residues. Per germline, CDR1 LNHNV and CDR2 YYDKDF (reference sequence). The repertoire was sequenced with immunoSEQ multiplex PCR; TCRdb's copy has only in-frame clones and lacks some. The sample has about 28,000 clones; 90% to 95% are singletons. For this clone: As yet, its antigen is unknown.

The origin of this receptor is an adult with an advanced solid tumor such as melanoma, head and neck, liver or kidney cancer. This sequence joins TRBV15 and TRBJ2-1, with 7 bases that match TRBD2. Source: CD4+ or CD8+ T cells sorted from blood, taken in a trial of the OX40 agonist ivuxolimab. The CDR3 bases are TGTGCCACCAGCAGAGGAGGCGGGAGCTCCTACAATGAGCAGTTCTTC. Protein product: CATSRGGGSSYNEQFF.